The subject of this entry is one TCR beta chain. Its antigen is still unknown. The germline gives CDR1 MNHEY, CDR2 SMNVEV (reference sequence). V shed 4 bases and J shed 0 bases, with 13 bases lying between them. The CDR3 covers 15 residues. These data are taken from a study of shared clonotypes between healthy human individuals. Study outcomes and limitations: In the sorted subsets, rarefaction showed sequencing was incomplete despite large depth.

In the study's own analysis: Quality scores were absent from the junction-only immunoSEQ sequences, so filtering differed. Assay: immunoSEQ multiplex PCR; the TCRdb copy retains only in-frame clones and omits some. Clone size and V and J calls were adopted from that table, with D and trimming inferred from the DNA. The table shows about 2.3 million clones, with 85% to 95% occurring only once. The genes are TRBV27 and TRBJ2-7; a weak D match, TRBD2 (5 bases). This TCR derives from a man between 18 and 29 years old in good health. Some clones in this sample may be carry-over from other donors' samples. The material sequenced was naive CD4+ T cells from PBMCs. Subset meaning: CD45RA+ positively selected. This chain's CDR3 is CASSSRGGNSYEQYF. The CDR3 DNA sequence: TGTGCCAGCAGTTCCCGGGGTGGGAACTCCTACGAGCAGTACTTC.